This is a list of T cell receptor beta chains from one sample in a study of blood T cell repertoires in COVID-19. Repertoires were generated with immunoSEQ multiplex PCR, while TCRdb's copy carries only in-frame clones and drops some. The data contain about 270,000 clones, 86% of them seen just once; the ten biggest clones take up roughly 12%. The sample was peripheral blood. The receptor source for this set is a woman under 40 with COVID-19, enrolled during active disease. CDR3s include the opening cysteine and the closing phenylalanine or tryptophan. Fields, in order: CDR3 protein, CDR3 DNA, D gene, V gene, J gene, clone size. A D gene is named only where the DNA matches it firmly. The listing skips clone size in some rows; elsewhere it reads once, few, many or a size class.

cdr3_aa: CASSEAGLTNEQFF
cdr3_nt: TGTGCCAGCAGCGAAGCGGGCCTTACCAATGAGCAGTTCTTC
d_call: -
v_call: TRBV7-2
j_call: TRBJ2-1
clone_size: -

cdr3_aa: CASSPVRGGVMDEQYF
cdr3_nt: TGTGCCAGCAGTCCGGTCCGAGGCGGGGTTATGGACGAGCAGTACTTC
d_call: -
v_call: TRBV27
j_call: TRBJ2-7
clone_size: -

cdr3_aa: CASRLSGTSGGASTDTQYF
cdr3_nt: TGTGCCAGCAGACTATCCGGGACTAGCGGGGGGGCCTCGACAGATACGCAGTATTTT
d_call: TRBD2
v_call: TRBV2
j_call: TRBJ2-3
clone_size: -

cdr3_aa: CASSSTGGSFYEQYF
cdr3_nt: TGTGCCAGCTCATCGACAGGGGGAAGTTTCTACGAGCAGTACTTC
d_call: TRBD1
v_call: TRBV18
j_call: TRBJ2-7
clone_size: -

cdr3_aa: CASSVVVGQVEAFF
cdr3_nt: TGTGCCAGCAGCGTAGTTGTAGGACAGGTTGAAGCTTTCTTT
d_call: TRBD1
v_call: TRBV9
j_call: TRBJ1-1
clone_size: -

cdr3_aa: CSASGLADGREQFF
cdr3_nt: TGCAGTGCTAGTGGGCTAGCGGACGGGCGGGAGCAGTTCTTC
d_call: TRBD2
v_call: TRBV20-1
j_call: TRBJ2-1
clone_size: -

cdr3_aa: CASSLDGAGGAGGYTF
cdr3_nt: TGTGCCAGCAGCTTAGATGGGGCAGGGGGCGCGGGTGGCTACACCTTC
d_call: TRBD1
v_call: TRBV7-2
j_call: TRBJ1-2
clone_size: -

cdr3_aa: CSGLDRGLTDTQYF
cdr3_nt: TGCAGCGGCCTCGACAGGGGGCTTACAGATACGCAGTATTTT
d_call: TRBD1
v_call: TRBV29-1
j_call: TRBJ2-3
clone_size: -

cdr3_aa: CAISRGTGTNTEAFF
cdr3_nt: TGTGCCATCAGTAGAGGGACAGGGACGAACACTGAAGCTTTCTTT
d_call: TRBD1
v_call: TRBV10-3
j_call: TRBJ1-1
clone_size: -

cdr3_aa: CVWGDMNTEAFF
cdr3_nt: TGTGTATGGGGGGATATGAACACTGAAGCTTTCTTT
d_call: -
v_call: TRBV28
j_call: TRBJ1-1
clone_size: -

cdr3_aa: CSASATGGSNGYTF
cdr3_nt: TGCAGTGCTAGTGCGACAGGAGGTTCGAATGGCTACACCTTC
d_call: -
v_call: TRBV20-1
j_call: TRBJ1-2
clone_size: -

cdr3_aa: CASSSTGYYEQYF
cdr3_nt: TGTGCCAGCAGCTCGACAGGGTACTACGAGCAGTACTTC
d_call: TRBD1
v_call: TRBV11-2
j_call: TRBJ2-7
clone_size: -

cdr3_aa: CASSLGHRGTDTQYF
cdr3_nt: TGTGCCAGCAGCTTAGGTCACAGGGGGACAGATACGCAGTATTTT
d_call: TRBD1
v_call: TRBV13
j_call: TRBJ2-3
clone_size: -

cdr3_aa: CASSPGGLAAYNEQFF
cdr3_nt: TGTGCCAGTAGTCCTGGGGGGCTAGCGGCCTACAATGAGCAGTTCTTC
d_call: -
v_call: TRBV19
j_call: TRBJ2-1
clone_size: once

cdr3_aa: CATSDPGRGGYEQYF
cdr3_nt: TGTGCCACCAGTGACCCGGGACGGGGAGGATACGAGCAGTACTTC
d_call: -
v_call: TRBV24-1
j_call: TRBJ2-7
clone_size: once

cdr3_aa: CATLKPGQFSGELFF
cdr3_nt: TGTGCCACCTTAAAACCGGGACAGTTTTCCGGGGAGCTGTTTTTT
d_call: TRBD1
v_call: TRBV19
j_call: TRBJ2-2
clone_size: -

cdr3_aa: CASSIDHSTVNEQFF
cdr3_nt: TGTGCCAGTAGTATAGACCACAGTACAGTCAATGAGCAGTTCTTC
d_call: -
v_call: TRBV19
j_call: TRBJ2-1
clone_size: -

cdr3_aa: CASSLVARGSYEQYF
cdr3_nt: TGTGCCAGCAGCTTAGTAGCGCGGGGCTCCTACGAGCAGTACTTC
d_call: -
v_call: TRBV7-9
j_call: TRBJ2-7
clone_size: few

cdr3_aa: CASRSLGSYEQYF
cdr3_nt: TGTGCCAGCAGGTCCCTCGGCTCCTACGAGCAGTACTTC
d_call: -
v_call: TRBV4-2
j_call: TRBJ2-7
clone_size: -

cdr3_aa: CASSLVTGDAYEQYF
cdr3_nt: TGCGCCAGCAGCTTGGTAACAGGGGATGCCTACGAGCAGTACTTC
d_call: TRBD1
v_call: TRBV5-1
j_call: TRBJ2-7
clone_size: -

cdr3_aa: CASSLAVAVGLPNIQYF
cdr3_nt: TGCGCCAGCAGCTTGGCCGTAGCTGTCGGACTCCCAAACATTCAGTACTTC
d_call: -
v_call: TRBV5-1
j_call: TRBJ2-4
clone_size: once

cdr3_aa: CASSSLGAGNTIYF
cdr3_nt: TGCGCCAGCAGCTCCCTGGGCGCTGGAAACACCATATATTTT
d_call: -
v_call: TRBV5-1
j_call: TRBJ1-3
clone_size: -

cdr3_aa: CSASLGGGSSYEQYF
cdr3_nt: TGCAGTGCTAGTCTGGGCGGGGGGAGCTCCTACGAGCAGTACTTC
d_call: TRBD2
v_call: TRBV20-1
j_call: TRBJ2-7
clone_size: -

cdr3_aa: CASILQGNGETQYF
cdr3_nt: TGTGCCAGCATACTGCAGGGGAATGGGGAGACCCAGTACTTC
d_call: -
v_call: TRBV2
j_call: TRBJ2-5
clone_size: -

cdr3_aa: CASSPGSSTAYEQYF
cdr3_nt: TGTGCCAGCTCACCGGGCTCATCGACCGCCTACGAGCAGTACTTC
d_call: -
v_call: TRBV18
j_call: TRBJ2-7
clone_size: -

cdr3_aa: CSVSFTEAFF
cdr3_nt: TGCAGCGTTTCCTTTACTGAAGCTTTCTTT
d_call: -
v_call: TRBV29-1
j_call: TRBJ1-1
clone_size: -

cdr3_aa: CASSKASGAGELFF
cdr3_nt: TGTGCCAGCAGTAAGGCTAGCGGGGCCGGGGAGCTGTTTTTT
d_call: TRBD2
v_call: TRBV2
j_call: TRBJ2-2
clone_size: -

cdr3_aa: CASSPGGGAWNEQFF
cdr3_nt: TGCGCCAGCAGCCCCGGCGGGGGGGCTTGGAATGAGCAGTTCTTC
d_call: TRBD2
v_call: TRBV5-1
j_call: TRBJ2-1
clone_size: -

cdr3_aa: CASRLDRGEQYF
cdr3_nt: TGTGCCAGCAGGCTAGACAGGGGCGAGCAGTACTTC
d_call: TRBD1
v_call: TRBV12-3/TRBV12-4
j_call: TRBJ2-7
clone_size: -

cdr3_aa: CASSLGTDPYEQYF
cdr3_nt: TGTGCCAGCAGTTTAGGGACAGACCCCTACGAGCAGTACTTC
d_call: TRBD1
v_call: TRBV27
j_call: TRBJ2-7
clone_size: -

cdr3_aa: CASSLGGDRGNTEAFF
cdr3_nt: TGTGCCAGCAGCTTAGGAGGGGACAGGGGGAATACTGAAGCTTTCTTT
d_call: TRBD1
v_call: TRBV7-9
j_call: TRBJ1-1
clone_size: -

cdr3_aa: CASSPRTSGGSYNEQFF
cdr3_nt: TGTGCCAGCAGCCCCCGGACTAGCGGGGGCTCATACAATGAGCAGTTCTTC
d_call: TRBD2
v_call: TRBV7-9
j_call: TRBJ2-1
clone_size: -

cdr3_aa: CATSRDQVPNTEAFF
cdr3_nt: TGTGCCACCAGCAGAGATCAGGTACCCAACACTGAAGCTTTCTTT
d_call: -
v_call: TRBV15
j_call: TRBJ1-1
clone_size: -

cdr3_aa: CASSQDTGQGSNIQYF
cdr3_nt: TGTGCCAGCAGCCAAGATACGGGACAGGGGTCGAACATTCAGTACTTC
d_call: TRBD1
v_call: TRBV4-2
j_call: TRBJ2-4
clone_size: -

cdr3_aa: CASATGLSNQPQHF
cdr3_nt: TGTGCCAGCGCCACAGGGTTAAGCAATCAGCCCCAGCATTTT
d_call: -
v_call: TRBV2
j_call: TRBJ1-5
clone_size: -

cdr3_aa: CASSIGTKNIQYF
cdr3_nt: TGCGCCAGCAGCATCGGGACCAAAAACATTCAGTACTTC
d_call: -
v_call: TRBV5-1
j_call: TRBJ2-4
clone_size: -

cdr3_aa: CSVVAKLYNEQFF
cdr3_nt: TGCAGCGTTGTAGCCAAACTCTACAATGAGCAGTTCTTC
d_call: -
v_call: TRBV29-1
j_call: TRBJ2-1
clone_size: -

cdr3_aa: CASSYGETYEQYF
cdr3_nt: TGTGCCAGCAGTTACGGGGAGACCTACGAGCAGTACTTC
d_call: -
v_call: TRBV6-5
j_call: TRBJ2-7
clone_size: -

cdr3_aa: CASSPRQEHTYSPLHF
cdr3_nt: TGTGCCAGCTCACCTCGTCAGGAACACACTTATTCACCCCTCCACTTT
d_call: -
v_call: TRBV18
j_call: TRBJ1-6
clone_size: -

cdr3_aa: CASSEPRVAGDGETQYF
cdr3_nt: TGTGCCAGCAGTGAACCGAGGGTAGCGGGGGATGGAGAGACCCAGTACTTC
d_call: TRBD2
v_call: TRBV2
j_call: TRBJ2-5
clone_size: -

cdr3_aa: CASSIPGQGVEKLFF
cdr3_nt: TGTGCCAGTAGTATTCCGGGACAGGGAGTCGAAAAACTGTTTTTT
d_call: TRBD1
v_call: TRBV19
j_call: TRBJ1-4
clone_size: -

cdr3_aa: CASSPIQGAAYKQYF
cdr3_nt: TGCGCCAGCAGCCCTATCCAGGGGGCGGCCTACAAGCAGTACTTC
d_call: TRBD1
v_call: TRBV5-1
j_call: TRBJ2-7
clone_size: -

cdr3_aa: CASGLRQGTYNEQFF
cdr3_nt: TGTGCTAGTGGTTTACGGCAGGGCACCTACAATGAGCAGTTCTTC
d_call: -
v_call: TRBV12-5
j_call: TRBJ2-1
clone_size: -

cdr3_aa: CATLGVQDELFF
cdr3_nt: TGTGCCACCCTAGGCGTACAGGACGAGCTGTTTTTT
d_call: -
v_call: TRBV7-9
j_call: TRBJ2-2
clone_size: -

cdr3_aa: CASSFGQPTGELFF
cdr3_nt: TGTGCCAGCAGCTTCGGACAGCCCACCGGGGAGCTGTTTTTT
d_call: -
v_call: TRBV7-8
j_call: TRBJ2-2
clone_size: -

cdr3_aa: CASSPREGQGAGEQYF
cdr3_nt: TGTGCCAGCAGCCCCAGGGAGGGACAGGGGGCGGGCGAGCAGTACTTC
d_call: TRBD1
v_call: TRBV3-1/TRBV3-2
j_call: TRBJ2-7
clone_size: -

cdr3_aa: CASSPQRTGTYGYTF
cdr3_nt: TGTGCCAGCAGCCCACAAAGGACAGGAACGTATGGCTACACCTTC
d_call: TRBD1
v_call: TRBV3-1/TRBV3-2
j_call: TRBJ1-2
clone_size: -

cdr3_aa: CASNPRFGGSRFSYEQYF
cdr3_nt: TGCGCCAGCAACCCTAGATTTGGGGGGAGTCGATTCTCCTACGAGCAGTACTTC
d_call: -
v_call: TRBV5-1
j_call: TRBJ2-7
clone_size: few

cdr3_aa: CASSPKRGLMIYEQYF
cdr3_nt: TGTGCCAGCAGCCCAAAGCGGGGGCTTATGATCTACGAGCAGTACTTC
d_call: TRBD2
v_call: TRBV3-1/TRBV3-2
j_call: TRBJ2-7
clone_size: once

cdr3_aa: CASSPGQGLNTEAFF
cdr3_nt: TGTGCCAGTAGTCCGGGACAGGGCCTTAACACTGAAGCTTTCTTT
d_call: TRBD1
v_call: TRBV19
j_call: TRBJ1-1
clone_size: -

cdr3_aa: CASSFDTLITYEQYF
cdr3_nt: TGTGCCAGCAGCTTCGACACCCTTATTACCTACGAGCAGTACTTC
d_call: -
v_call: TRBV5-4
j_call: TRBJ2-7
clone_size: once

cdr3_aa: CASSLGAGVGNEQFF
cdr3_nt: TGCGCCAGCAGCTTGGGAGCGGGGGTAGGAAATGAGCAGTTCTTC
d_call: TRBD2
v_call: TRBV5-1
j_call: TRBJ2-1
clone_size: once

cdr3_aa: CASSHSYEQYF
cdr3_nt: TGTGCCAGCAGCCACTCCTACGAGCAGTACTTC
d_call: -
v_call: TRBV7-2
j_call: TRBJ2-7
clone_size: -

cdr3_aa: CASSLRGSWGDDSNQPQHF
cdr3_nt: TGTGCCAGCAGTTTAAGGGGGTCGTGGGGCGACGATAGCAATCAGCCCCAGCATTTT
d_call: -
v_call: TRBV27
j_call: TRBJ1-5
clone_size: -

cdr3_aa: CASSLIAGGNIQYF
cdr3_nt: TGTGCCAGCAGCTTAATAGCGGGCGGAAACATTCAGTACTTC
d_call: TRBD2
v_call: TRBV11-2
j_call: TRBJ2-4
clone_size: -

cdr3_aa: CATQGQGAGELFF
cdr3_nt: TGTGCCACCCAGGGACAGGGCGCCGGGGAGCTGTTTTTT
d_call: TRBD1
v_call: TRBV27
j_call: TRBJ2-2
clone_size: -

cdr3_aa: CASSLGPRDRAFF
cdr3_nt: TGTGCCAGCAGCTTAGGACCGCGGGACAGAGCTTTCTTT
d_call: TRBD1
v_call: TRBV11-2
j_call: TRBJ1-1
clone_size: few

cdr3_aa: CASSPFRGSPLHF
cdr3_nt: TGTGCCAGCAGCCCCTTCCGAGGTTCACCCCTCCACTTT
d_call: -
v_call: TRBV11-2
j_call: TRBJ1-6
clone_size: once

cdr3_aa: CASSLERPLEGDTQYF
cdr3_nt: TGTGCCAGCAGCCTAGAGCGCCCCCTCGAGGGAGATACGCAGTATTTT
d_call: -
v_call: TRBV11-2
j_call: TRBJ2-3
clone_size: -

cdr3_aa: CASSWDRAKNIQYF
cdr3_nt: TGTGCCAGTAGCTGGGACAGGGCAAAAAACATTCAGTACTTC
d_call: TRBD1
v_call: TRBV19
j_call: TRBJ2-4
clone_size: -